The source of this T cell receptor (beta chain) is a study of vaccination and CD4 T cells after COVID-19. On the study more broadly: Investigators stimulated cells with overlapping spike peptides drawn from SARS-CoV-2, HCoV-NL63, HCoV-OC43 and HCoV-229E. Study-wide points: Researchers looked at relatively few convalescent patients and had no early post-infection timepoints. A nonsignificant rise from approximately 21 to 38 was seen in the median number of SARS-CoV-2-reactive clonotypes.

This clonotype was counted only a few times. Its specificity is unknown. V gave up 6 bases and J gave up 2 bases, with 13 bases separating them. This CDR3 is 13 amino acids long. Per the germline V gene, CDR1 is DFQATT and CDR2 is SNEGSKA (reference sequence). Cultured CD4+ T-cell DNA underwent Oncomine TCR Beta short-read sequencing. Genomic DNA was isolated from CD4+ T cells that had been cultured. TCRdb ran MiXCR on the PCR reads and lists one entry per CDR3 protein. The sample lists around 15,000 distinct CDR3 sequences; approximately 50% were seen once. Time point: late sampling 161 to 241 days after vaccination in a few convalescent patients. Treatment defined: roughly 10-day PBMC culture with coronavirus spike peptide pools or control peptides (ViraFEST assay).

This TCR was sampled from a human donor who had recovered from COVID-19. Material: CD4+ T cells from blood, cultured in vitro, obtained about 7 months after SARS-CoV-2 vaccination. The chain combines TRBV20-1 with TRBJ2-5, with a tentative D call TRBD1 (5 bases). CDR3 loop: CSARLAGQETQYF. The CDR3 DNA reads TGCAGTGCGAGGCTGGCAGGGCAAGAGACCCAGTACTTC.